This entry lists 8 T cell receptor beta chains sequenced from one sample in a study of CD8 T cells in Susac syndrome. It was with random hexamers that roughly 0.45 to 1 ug RNA was reverse transcribed. MiXCR, applied by TCRdb to the immunoSEQ multiplex PCR reads, yields one record per CDR3 protein. This sample yields over 350,000 distinct CDR3 sequences, of which approximately 85% are seen a single time; roughly 0.11% belongs to the top ten. The sample taken for sequencing was CD8+ T cells from PBMCs. These receptors were obtained from a human donor with multiple sclerosis.

The chain is built from TRBV7-9 and TRBJ1-2, with D hard to call. CDR1 is SEHNR, CDR2 FQNEAQ, per germline (reference sequence). V was clipped by 2 bases and J by 0 bases, with 10 bases between them. CDR3 size: 15 residues. The CDR3 DNA follows: TGTGCCAGCAGCTTAAGTGCGGACCCTAACTATGGCTACACCTTC. Protein sequence: CASSLSADPNYGYTF.

The chain combines TRBV6-1 with TRBJ1-4; 7 nucleotides align to TRBD1. The J segment lost 0 bases and the V segment lost 8 bases, leaving 6 bases of the junction unmatched. In germline, CDR1 is MNHNS, CDR2 SASEGT. The CDR3 consists of 15 residues. CDR3 DNA sequence: TGTGCCAGCGGGGGACAGCATGCAACTAATGAAAAACTGTTTTTT. Encoded protein: CASGGQHATNEKLFF.

The rearrangement uses TRBV29-1 and TRBJ2-1; 12 bases are a match to TRBD2. Germline trimming cut 7 bases from V and 4 bases from J; bases unmatched to any gene: 2. The CDR3 has 13 amino acids. Germline V lookup: CDR1 SQVTM, CDR2 ANQGSEA. The CDR3 DNA sequence: TGCAGCGCCGGACTAGCGGGATACAATGAGCAGTTCTTC. Translation gives CSAGLAGYNEQFF.

The chain carries TRBV30 and TRBJ1-1, with a weak D call TRBD1 (6 bases). CDR1 and CDR2 (germline): GTSNPN, SVGIG (reference sequence). The CDR3 runs to 13 residues. The germline V and J ends were trimmed by 4 bases and 5 bases, with 14 bases remaining between them. CDR3 DNA sequence: TGTGCCTGGAACTCAGGGGCTATGACTGAAGCTTTCTTT. This gives the protein CAWNSGAMTEAFF.

J is TRBJ2-1 and V is TRBV5-5, with 12 bases identical to TRBD2. The CDR3 sequence is 18 residues long. J was trimmed by 5 bases and V by 3 bases; bases with no gene match: 12. CDR1 is SGHKS and CDR2 is YYEKEE in the germline V gene (reference sequence). CDR3 in amino acids: CASSSGTSGYISDNEQFF. The CDR3 DNA follows: TGTGCCAGCAGCTCGGGGACTAGCGGGTACATTAGCGACAATGAGCAGTTCTTC.

The rearrangement uses TRBV6-5 and TRBJ2-1; 10 bases are a match to TRBD2. The J segment lost 3 bases and the V segment lost 6 bases, leaving 5 bases of the junction unmatched. The germline V gene encodes CDR1 MNHEY and CDR2 SVGAGI. CDR3 length: 15 residues. As DNA, the CDR3 is TGTGCCAGCAGCCCTAGCGGGAGTTACTACAATGAGCAGTTCTTC. Its translation is CASSPSGSYYNEQFF.

This chain joins TRBV4-1 and TRBJ2-3; no clear D. V was shortened by 0 bases and J by 0 bases, with 19 bases between the two germline ends. The CDR3 contains 19 residues. Germline V gene sequence: CDR1 MGHRA, CDR2 YSYEKL. The CDR3 loop reads CASSQDAYAVGRSTDTQYF. The DNA of the CDR3 is TGCGCCAGCAGCCAAGATGCATACGCCGTGGGTCGTAGCACAGATACGCAGTATTTT.

A word on this clonotype: This may come from a read error, since a much larger clone is one base off. V gene TRBV27 combines with J gene TRBJ1-1; 8 positions match TRBD1. Germline CDR1 MNHEY, CDR2 SMNVEV (reference sequence). CDR3 length: 13 amino acids. The ends lost 3 bases at V and 4 bases at J; junction bases unmatched: 1. The CDR3, as DNA: TGTGCCAGCAGTTTGACAGGGGTCACTGAAGCTTTCTTT. Protein: CASSLTGVTEAFF.